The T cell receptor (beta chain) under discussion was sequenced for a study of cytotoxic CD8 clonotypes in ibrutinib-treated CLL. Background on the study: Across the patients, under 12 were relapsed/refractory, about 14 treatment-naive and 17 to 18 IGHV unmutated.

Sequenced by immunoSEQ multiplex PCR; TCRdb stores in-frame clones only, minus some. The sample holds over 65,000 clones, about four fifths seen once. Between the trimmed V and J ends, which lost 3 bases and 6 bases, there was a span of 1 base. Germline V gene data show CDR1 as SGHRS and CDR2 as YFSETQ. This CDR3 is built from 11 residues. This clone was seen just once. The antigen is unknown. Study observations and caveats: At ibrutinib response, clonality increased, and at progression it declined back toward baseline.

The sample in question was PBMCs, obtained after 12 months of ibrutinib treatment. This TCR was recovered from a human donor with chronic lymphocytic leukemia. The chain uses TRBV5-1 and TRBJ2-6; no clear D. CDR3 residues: CASSSANVLTF. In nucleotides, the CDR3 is TGCGCCAGCAGCTCGGCCAACGTCCTGACTTTC.